This TCR beta chain derives from a study of cytomegalovirus exposure and HLA in healthy donors. The PCR ran on 60 Vbeta and 13 Jbeta primers. TCRdb's table, derived via immunoSEQ multiplex PCR, lists solely in-frame clones and lacks some. In total, the table holds about 120,000 clones. V gave up 4 bases and J gave up 6 bases, with 13 bases separating them. The CDR3 extends over 14 amino acids. Per germline, CDR1 LNHDA and CDR2 SQIVND (reference sequence). The chain carries TRBV19 and TRBJ2-1; D not certain. The sequenced sample was PBMCs. This TCR came from a middle-aged man in good health and CMV-seropositive. The CDR3: CASSKSHRFNEQFF. The CDR3 bases are TGTGCCAGTAGTAAGAGTCACAGATTCAATGAGCAGTTCTTC. Variable domain in full (rest from reference TRBV19 and TRBJ2-1): DGGITQSPKYLFRKEGQNVTLSCEQNLNHDAMYWYRQDPGQGLRLIYYSQIVNDFQKGDIAEGYSVSREKKESFPLTVTSAQKNPTAFYLCASSKSHRFNEQFFGPGTRLTVL.